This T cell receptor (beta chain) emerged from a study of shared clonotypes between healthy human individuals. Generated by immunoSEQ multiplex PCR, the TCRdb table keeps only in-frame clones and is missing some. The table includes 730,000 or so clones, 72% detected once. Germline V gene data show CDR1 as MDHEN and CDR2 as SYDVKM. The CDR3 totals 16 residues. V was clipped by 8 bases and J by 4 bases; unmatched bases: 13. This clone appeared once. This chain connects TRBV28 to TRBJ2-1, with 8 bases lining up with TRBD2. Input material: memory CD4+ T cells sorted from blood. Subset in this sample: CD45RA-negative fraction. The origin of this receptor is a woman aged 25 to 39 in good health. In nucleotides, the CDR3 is TGTGCCAGCCTCTCTCGCGAGTCTAGCGGGTACAATGAGCAGTTCTTC. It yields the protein CASLSRESSGYNEQFF.